The 18 T cell receptor beta chains in this list originate from one sample, sequenced in a study of blood T cell repertoires in COVID-19. TCRdb's table, derived via immunoSEQ multiplex PCR, lists solely in-frame clones and lacks some. The sample includes a few hundred thousand clones, roughly nine tenths seen only once; the top ten take about 8.4%. Material: PBMCs or T cells enriched from blood (not recorded which). All receptors derive from a woman in her twenties or thirties who had recovered from COVID-19.

Worth noting for this clone: Germline is not matched at one junction end, which may reflect a read error. The chain is built from TRBV7-7 and TRBJ2-1; TRBD2 aligns across 8 bases. This CDR3 region has 15 residues. Germline V gives CDR1 SSHAT, CDR2 FNYEAQ (reference sequence). The CDR3 region is CASSLEASGYNEQFF. The CDR3 coding sequence is TGTGCTAGCAGCTTAGAGGCTAGCGGGTACAATGAGCAGTTCTTC.

The chain joins TRBV27 to TRBJ2-1; no clear D. The CDR3 consists of 14 residues. Germline V gives CDR1 MNHEY, CDR2 SMNVEV (reference sequence). Trimming cost V 6 bases and J 5 bases, with 14 bases left between them. CDR3 nucleotides: TGTGCCAGCAGATTAGTCTACCGGGACAATGAGCAGTTCTTC. It yields the protein CASRLVYRDNEQFF.

CDR3 loop: CASSQQGSEKLFF. The CDR3 DNA is TGTGCCAGCAGTCAACAGGGGAGTGAAAAACTGTTTTTT. The chain carries TRBV28 and TRBJ1-4; 7 bases agree with TRBD1. CDR1 and CDR2 (germline): MDHEN, SYDVKM. After removal of 5 bases from V and 7 bases from J, the junction contained 4 bases not matched to a gene. CDR3 length equals 13 residues. The entire variable domain, with the rest obtained from reference TRBV28 and TRBJ1-4, is as follows: DVKVTQSSRYLVKRTGEKVFLECVQDMDHENMFWYRQDPGLGLRLIYFSYDVKMKEKGDIPEGYSVSREKKERFSLILESASTNQTSMYLCASSQQGSEKLFFGSGTQLSVL.

The rearrangement joins TRBV27 to TRBJ2-7, with D possibly being TRBD1 (5 bases). This CDR3 spans 11 amino acids. V lost 4 bases to trimming and J lost 11 bases, with 12 bases between them. The germline V gene encodes CDR1 MNHEY and CDR2 SMNVEV (reference sequence). Written as DNA, the CDR3 is TGTGCCAGCAGTTCCGGACCCAGGGAGTACTTC. This encodes CASSSGPREYF.

The J gene is TRBJ2-6, the V gene TRBV27; no clear D. V shed 5 bases and J shed 1 base, with 9 bases lying between them. Germline-derived CDR1 and CDR2 are MNHEY and SMNVEV (reference sequence). The CDR3 contains 15 residues. The CDR3 nucleotides are TGTGCCAGCAGTCCCTACTCATCTGGGGCCAACGTCCTGACTTTC. The encoded protein is CASSPYSSGANVLTF.

V gene TRBV20-1 combines with J gene TRBJ2-7; no clear D. Germline CDR1 is DFQATT and CDR2 is SNEGSKA (reference sequence). V gave up 3 bases and J gave up 2 bases, with 14 bases separating them. The CDR3 is made up of 14 amino acids. CDR3 in amino acids: CSASDVRRAYEQYF. In DNA form, the CDR3 reads TGCAGTGCTAGTGATGTAAGGAGAGCCTACGAGCAGTACTTC.

The chain links TRBV12-5 to TRBJ2-1; 8 bases line up with TRBD2. The CDR3 runs 13 residues. V gave up 2 bases and J gave up 13 bases; unmatched junction bases: 7. Germline lookup yields CDR1 LGHNT and CDR2 FRNRAP. CDR3 in amino acids: CASGLLSGTPQFF. The CDR3 DNA sequence: TGTGCTAGTGGTTTGCTTAGCGGGACCCCACAGTTCTTC.

The chain has TRBV7-5 and TRBJ2-1; TRBD1, the table's D call, lacks a check against the DNA. TRBV7-5 counts as a pseudogene. The CDR3 covers 17 residues. The CDR3 sequence is CARSPNAGTGVGNEQFF. For the CDR3, the DNA is TGTGCCAGAAGCCCGAACGCCGGGACAGGGGTGGGAAATGAGCAGTTCTTC.

V usage is TRBV9 and J usage is TRBJ2-1; 9 bases are a match to TRBD2. CDR3 size: 15 residues. CDR1 is SGDLS, CDR2 YYNGEE, per germline. The V segment lost 2 bases and the J segment 8 bases; nucleotides outside the gene matches: 8. CDR3 amino acids: CASSVSGLAFYEQFF. DNA of the CDR3: TGTGCCAGCAGCGTCTCGGGACTAGCTTTCTATGAGCAGTTCTTC.

The J gene is TRBJ1-1, the V gene TRBV29-1, with D tentatively TRBD1 (6 bases). This CDR3 spans 14 amino acids. Germline loops: CDR1 SQVTM, CDR2 ANQGSEA. V was trimmed by 4 bases and J by 1 base, leaving 13 bases between them. CDR3 amino acids: CSVVRGGRNTEAFF. CDR3 in DNA: TGCAGCGTTGTCAGGGGCGGGAGGAACACTGAAGCTTTCTTT.

The chain combines TRBV5-1 with TRBJ1-1; D unclear. The CDR3 sequence is 13 residues long. Trimming removed 0 bases from V and 1 base from J, with 4 bases in between. Germline V gene lookup returns CDR1 SGHRS and CDR2 YFSETQ. CDR3 nucleotides: TGCGCCAGCAGCTTGGCATCGAACACTGAAGCTTTCTTT. Amino acid sequence: CASSLASNTEAFF.

This clone was observed a single time. The rearrangement uses TRBV28 and TRBJ1-6; D might be TRBD1 (6 bases). From germline, CDR1 is MDHEN and CDR2 SYDVKM. CDR3 length equals 14 residues. Trimming took off 1 base at V and 12 bases at J, with 13 bases between the two ends. CDR3 amino acids: CASSLSGGLGPLHF. The DNA for the CDR3 is TGTGCCAGCAGTTTATCCGGGGGGCTAGGACCCCTCCACTTT.

This clone was seen once. This sequence joins TRBV19 and TRBJ2-1, with 8 bases aligning to TRBD2. CDR1 and CDR2 (germline): LNHDA, SQIVND (reference sequence). J lost 3 bases, V lost 7 bases, and 2 bases had no gene match. This CDR3 has 13 residues. The CDR3 is CASTGGNYNEQFF. CDR3 sequence (DNA): TGTGCCAGTACGGGAGGGAACTACAATGAGCAGTTCTTC. The entire variable domain, with the rest obtained from reference TRBV19 and TRBJ2-1, is as follows: DGGITQSPKYLFRKEGQNVTLSCEQNLNHDAMYWYRQDPGQGLRLIYYSQIVNDFQKGDIAEGYSVSREKKESFPLTVTSAQKNPTAFYLCASTGGNYNEQFFGPGTRLTVL.

CDR3 in DNA: TGTGCCAGCAGTTTCGGGCAGGGAAACTCACCCCTCCACTTT. Protein sequence: CASSFGQGNSPLHF. V usage is TRBV27 and J usage is TRBJ1-6, with D possibly matching TRBD1 (5 bases). Germline V gene sequence: CDR1 MNHEY, CDR2 SMNVEV (reference sequence). The CDR3 is 14 amino acids. The germline V and J ends were trimmed by 3 bases and 10 bases, with 13 bases remaining between them.

This clone was seen a single time. This rearrangement joins TRBV5-1 to TRBJ1-4, with 7 bases fitting TRBD1. Germline CDR1 reads SGHRS; CDR2 reads YFSETQ. With 4 bases clipped from V and 7 bases from J, the junction kept 13 bases outside the gene matches. CDR3 length: 16 residues. The CDR3 protein is CASSRDPKGAGEKLFF. For the CDR3, the DNA is TGCGCCAGCAGCCGCGACCCCAAGGGGGCGGGTGAAAAACTGTTTTTT.

The V call is TRBV19, the J call TRBJ2-5; TRBD2 aligns across 9 bases. This CDR3 is built from 15 residues. V lost 6 bases and J lost 5; bases outside the gene matches: 10. Germline V CDR1 and CDR2: LNHDA, SQIVND (reference sequence). The DNA for the CDR3 is TGTGCCAGTAGAGATAGCGGGAGTAAAGGGGAGACCCAGTACTTC. It specifies CASRDSGSKGETQYF.

V is TRBV6-5 and J is TRBJ2-3, with 8 bases aligning to TRBD1. The CDR3 spans 15 residues. The V gene end was trimmed by 1 base and the J gene end by 0 bases; junction bases not matched to a gene: 0. Germline CDR1 reads MNHEY; CDR2 reads SVGAGI. CDR3 loop: CASSYWTGSTDTQYF. Here the CDR3 DNA reads TGTGCCAGCAGTTACTGGACAGGGAGCACAGATACGCAGTATTTT.

This chain uses TRBV5-5 with TRBJ1-1; D call uncertain. V lost 2 bases to trimming and J lost 3 bases, with 11 bases between them. The CDR3 is made up of 14 amino acids. Germline CDR1 and CDR2: SGHKS and YYEKEE (reference sequence). The chain's CDR3 is CASSFSGRDTEAFF. CDR3 nucleotides: TGTGCCAGCAGCTTCAGCGGTAGGGACACTGAAGCTTTCTTT. Combining the CDR3 with reference TRBV5-5 and TRBJ1-1 gives the whole variable domain DAGVTQSPTHLIKTRGQQVTLRCSPISGHKSVSWYQQVLGQGPQFIFQYYEKEERGRGNFPDRFSARQFPNYSSELNVNALLLGDSALYLCASSFSGRDTEAFFGQGTRLTVV.